A selection of T cell receptor beta chains follows, all from one sample in a study of OX40 agonist ivuxolimab in advanced cancers. The repertoire was sequenced with immunoSEQ multiplex PCR; TCRdb's copy has only in-frame clones and lacks some. The sample has approximately 84,000 clones; around 84% are singletons. The material was CD4+ or CD8+ T cells sorted from blood, obtained in a trial of the OX40 agonist ivuxolimab. Source of these receptors: an adult with an advanced solid tumor such as melanoma, head and neck, liver or kidney cancer. The CDR3 runs from the conserved cysteine through the conserved F or W. The D gene is left open where the match is weak. The listing skips clone size in some rows; elsewhere it reads once, few, many or a size class.

D	size	V	J	DNA	CDR3
-	-	TRBV7-8	TRBJ2-2	TGTGCCAGCAGCCCCATTGAGGTCGGGGAGCTGTTTTTT	CASSPIEVGELFF
-	-	TRBV28	TRBJ1-1	TGTGCCAGCAGTTTAAGGGGGTACACTGAAGCTTTCTTT	CASSLRGYTEAFF
-	-	TRBV6-1	TRBJ2-1	TGTGCCAGCAGTGATACATGGCAGGGGATATACAATGAGCAGTTCTTC	CASSDTWQGIYNEQFF
TRBD1	-	TRBV5-1	TRBJ2-5	TGCGCCAGCAGCGGCAGGGACAGTTTACTGAAAGAGACCCAGTACTTC	CASSGRDSLLKETQYF
-	-	TRBV5-1	TRBJ1-1	TGCGCCAGCAGCCCGGACGGGGGCATGAACACTGAAGCTTTCTTT	CASSPDGGMNTEAFF
-	once	TRBV21-1	TRBJ2-3	TGTGCCAGCAGCAAACCGGGACAAGACACAGATACGCAGTATTTT	CASSKPGQDTDTQYF
-	-	TRBV5-8	TRBJ1-5	TGTGCCAGCGGTTTCCGGGCCGCAGGGGGCAATCAGCCCCAGCATTTT	CASGFRAAGGNQPQHF
TRBD1	-	TRBV10-3	TRBJ1-1	TGTGCCATCAGTGACCCAGGGGGGGGCACTGAAGCTTTCTTT	CAISDPGGGTEAFF
-	-	TRBV6-5	TRBJ1-2	TGTGCCAGCAGTTACTCAGGGGTTACGCGCTACACCTTC	CASSYSGVTRYTF
-	-	TRBV7-9	TRBJ2-7	TGTGCCAGCAGCTTAACTGCCTACGAGCAGTACTTC	CASSLTAYEQYF
TRBD1	-	TRBV28	TRBJ1-2	TGTGCCAGCAGTCCCCCAGGGGGCGGTTTCTATGGCTACACCTTC	CASSPPGGGFYGYTF
TRBD1	-	TRBV19	TRBJ2-4	TGTGCCAGTGGGACAGGGGGCGATGCAAGCACTCAGTACTTC	CASGTGGDASTQYF
TRBD1	-	TRBV6-5	TRBJ1-5	TGTGCCAGCGGGACCGACAGGGCCAATCAGCCCCAGCATTTT	CASGTDRANQPQHF
TRBD2	few	TRBV28	TRBJ2-1	TGTGCCAGCAGCTACACTAGCGGGGGGTGGGGTGAGCAGTTCTTC	CASSYTSGGWGEQFF
TRBD1	-	TRBV9	TRBJ1-3	TGTGCCAGCAGCGAGGGACAGGGGGCGAACACCATATATTTT	CASSEGQGANTIYF